This TCR beta chain was documented in a study of cytomegalovirus exposure and HLA in healthy donors. The CDR3 is made up of 17 amino acids. V trimming: 5 bases; J trimming: 1 base; junction bases outside the gene matches: 7. Germline V gives CDR1 MNHEY, CDR2 SMNVEV (reference sequence). PCR primers comprised 60 Vbeta and 13 Jbeta primers. Method: immunoSEQ multiplex PCR; TCRdb's copy keeps in-frame clones and lacks some. The sample's table shows 200,000 to 250,000 clones. The sample comprised PBMCs. The sequence was collected from a woman aged 25 to 39 in good health and CMV-seropositive. The genes are TRBV27 and TRBJ2-3; 12 bases agree with TRBD2. The CDR3 DNA follows: TGTGCCAGCAGTCCAACCCTAGCGGGAGGGCGCACAGATACGCAGTATTTT. Translation: CASSPTLAGGRTDTQYF.